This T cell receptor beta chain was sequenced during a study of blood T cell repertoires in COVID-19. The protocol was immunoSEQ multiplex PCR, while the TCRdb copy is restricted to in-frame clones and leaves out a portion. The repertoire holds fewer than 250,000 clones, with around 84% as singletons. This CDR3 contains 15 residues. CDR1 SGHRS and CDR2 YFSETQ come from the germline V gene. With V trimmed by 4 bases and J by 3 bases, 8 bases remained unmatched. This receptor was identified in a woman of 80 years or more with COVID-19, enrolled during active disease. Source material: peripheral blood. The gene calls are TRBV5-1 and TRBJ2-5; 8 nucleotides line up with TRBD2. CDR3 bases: TGCGCCAGCAGCATGAGCGGTAGCGGGGAAGAGACCCAGTACTTC. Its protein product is CASSMSGSGEETQYF.